Listed here are 20 T cell receptor beta chains from one sample, sequenced in a study of blood T cells in healthy people across ages. PCR was performed a second time for roughly 7 to 12 cycles using a sample-barcoded 5' primer and a J-beta primer mix. TCRdb re-called the 5' RACE reads through MiXCR, storing one row per CDR3 protein. There are hundreds of thousands of distinct CDR3 sequences in the sample; 55% to 65% occur only once, and approximately 30% lies in the top ten. Specimen: blood. The receptors derive from a man under 40 in good health.

CDR3: CSAREGVGPGSYTF. The CDR3, as DNA: TGCAGTGCTAGAGAGGGGGTAGGTCCAGGAAGCTACACCTTC. The chain carries TRBV20-1 and TRBJ1-2; perhaps TRBD1 as D (5 bases). Germline values: CDR1 DFQATT, CDR2 SNEGSKA (reference sequence). The CDR3 has 14 amino acids. Trimming pared 0 bases from V and 9 bases from J, leaving 17 bases between.

With respect to this clonotype: A clone one base away is much larger, so this may be a read error. The chain recombines TRBV6-5 with TRBJ2-1; 12 positions agree with TRBD1. J gave up 10 bases and V 4 bases, and 8 bases lay outside the gene matches. There are 15 residues in the CDR3. CDR1 and CDR2 from the germline V gene are MNHEY and SVGAGI. This CDR3 reads CASSSPRDRGREQFF. Written as DNA, the CDR3 is TGTGCCAGCAGTTCACCCCGGGACAGGGGGCGCGAGCAGTTCTTC.

This clonotype was seen ten or more times. CDR3 nucleotide sequence: TGCGCCAGCAGCCAAGACAGCGGGGGGTTCTCCTACGAGCAGTACTTC. This sequence encodes CASSQDSGGFSYEQYF. The rearrangement joins TRBV4-3 to TRBJ2-7; 9 bases align to TRBD2. Germline CDR1 is LGHNA and CDR2 is YSLEER. V lost 0 bases to trimming and J lost 0 bases; unmatched junction nucleotides: 3. There are 16 residues in the CDR3.

This clonotype was seen a few times. The gene calls are TRBV27 and TRBJ1-2, with D perhaps TRBD1 (5 bases). From germline, CDR1 is MNHEY and CDR2 SMNVEV (reference sequence). The CDR3 extends over 14 amino acids. V dropped 6 bases and J dropped 4 bases, with 15 bases sitting between them. The CDR3 protein is CASSLGRGGYGYTF. The CDR3 nucleotides read TGTGCCAGCAGCTTAGGACGCGGGGGCTATGGCTACACCTTC.

The CDR3 nucleotides are TGTGCCAGCAGCGTAACGCAGGGGATGAGCACAGATACGCAGTATTTT. It translates to CASSVTQGMSTDTQYF. The V and J genes are TRBV9 and TRBJ2-3, with a weak D call TRBD1 (6 bases). The CDR3 length is 16 residues. Trimming cost V 1 base and J 0 bases, with 12 bases left between them. Germline CDR1 and CDR2: SGDLS and YYNGEE.

V and J are TRBV10-3 and TRBJ2-1; TRBD2 matches 10 bases. J gave up 3 bases and V 3 bases, and 8 bases lay outside the gene matches. The germline V gene has CDR1 ENHRY and CDR2 SYGVKD. The CDR3 has 17 amino acids. The CDR3 sequence is CAISDNVAGGGYNEQFF. CDR3 coding DNA: TGTGCCATCAGTGACAACGTAGCGGGGGGAGGCTACAATGAGCAGTTCTTC.

The chain employs TRBV20-1 and TRBJ2-7, with D perhaps TRBD1 (6 bases). The V gene's germline CDR1 is DFQATT and CDR2 SNEGSKA (reference sequence). CDR3 length: 15 amino acids. V shed 5 bases and J shed 0 bases, with 17 bases lying between them. CDR3 nucleotides: TGCAGTGCTGGACAGCTAACCACCGGCTCCTACGAGCAGTACTTC. Translation: CSAGQLTTGSYEQYF.

This chain links TRBV5-1 with TRBJ2-2; 7 nucleotides align to TRBD1. Germline V gene lookup returns CDR1 SGHRS and CDR2 YFSETQ. V lost 0 bases, J lost 7 bases, and 6 bases stayed unmatched. This CDR3 has 15 residues. In DNA, the CDR3 is TGCGCCAGCAGCTTGGAGGACAGGCCCGACGGGGAGCTGTTTTTT. Its translation: CASSLEDRPDGELFF.

The J gene is TRBJ1-5, the V gene TRBV7-9; 7 bases map to TRBD1. The V and J ends lost 1 base and 5 bases, in that order; junction bases with no gene match: 5. Germline V gene sequence: CDR1 SEHNR, CDR2 FQNEAQ (reference sequence). The CDR3 is 15 amino acids. The CDR3, as DNA: TGTGCCAGCAGCTTAGGGACAGGAGTGGATCAGCCCCAGCATTTT. This codes for CASSLGTGVDQPQHF. Using reference TRBV7-9 and TRBJ1-5 for the parts outside the CDR3, the full variable domain is DTGVSQNPRHKITKRGQNVTFRCDPISEHNRLYWYRQTLGQGPEFLTYFQNEAQLEKSRLLSDRFSAERPKGSFSTLEIQRTEQGDSAMYLCASSLGTGVDQPQHFGDGTRLSIL.

The chain employs TRBV4-2 and TRBJ2-3; 9 positions agree with TRBD1. The ends lost 2 bases at V and 6 bases at J; junction bases unmatched: 9. Germline V gene data show CDR1 as LGHNA and CDR2 as YNFKEQ. CDR3 size: 16 residues. DNA for the CDR3: TGTGCCAGCAGCCAAACCTCCGGGACAGGGTCCGATACGCAGTATTTT. Encoded protein: CASSQTSGTGSDTQYF.

This clonotype was found a few times. The chain combines TRBV12-3 or TRBV12-4 with TRBJ1-6, with unresolved D. The CDR3 consists of 15 residues. V was cut by 6 bases and J by 0 bases, with 9 bases left in between. The DNA of the CDR3 is TGTGCCAGCAGAATACTGAGCTCCTATAATTCACCCCTCCACTTT. It is translated as CASRILSSYNSPLHF.

The chain joins TRBV2 to TRBJ2-4, with TRBD2 matching 9 bases. The J call is doubtful: the DNA matches TRBJ2-7 better. The CDR3 sequence is 13 residues long. Germline CDR1 reads SNHLY; CDR2 reads FYNNEI. The DNA of the CDR3 is TGTGCCACCGTGACTAGCGGTGCCTACGAGCAGTACTTC. Its translation: CATVTSGAYEQYF.

V is TRBV7-2 and J is TRBJ1-6, with no clear D. Trimming removed 2 bases at V and 7 bases at J, with 12 bases between. Germline lookup yields CDR1 SGHTA and CDR2 FQGNSA. This CDR3 contains 15 residues. CDR3 residues: CASSLIDFMNSPLHF. The CDR3 bases are TGTGCCAGCAGCTTAATAGACTTCATGAATTCACCCCTCCACTTT. The full variable domain, completed using reference TRBV7-2 and TRBJ1-6, is GAGVSQSPSNKVTEKGKDVELRCDPISGHTALYWYRQSLGQGLEFLIYFQGNSAPDKSGLPSDRFSAERTGGSVSTLTIQRTQQEDSAVYLCASSLIDFMNSPLHFGNGTRLTVT.

The chain couples TRBV6-1 to TRBJ2-1; 10 bases match TRBD1. This CDR3 is built from 15 residues. Trimming at V came to 6 bases and at J to 14 bases, leaving 16 bases not matched to a gene. CDR1 is MNHNS and CDR2 is SASEGT in the germline V gene. CDR3 region: CASRPPGQGIITEFF. The CDR3 region has the DNA TGTGCCAGCAGGCCGCCGGGACAGGGGATTATTACCGAGTTCTTC.

A few counts support this clonotype. The chain links TRBV29-1 to TRBJ2-3; 8 bases map to TRBD2. The V gene's germline CDR1 is SQVTM and CDR2 ANQGSEA. J gave up 1 base and V 4 bases, and 1 base lay outside the gene matches. CDR3 length: 13 residues. The CDR3 nucleotides are TGCAGCGTTGTCGGGGGGGGCACAGATACGCAGTATTTT. This codes for CSVVGGGTDTQYF.

V and J are TRBV6-2 or TRBV6-3 and TRBJ2-1; the D gene could be TRBD1 or TRBD2 (5 bases each). The CDR3 has 14 residues. Germline loops: CDR1 MNHEY, CDR2 SVGEGT. V shed 2 bases and J shed 9 bases, with 14 bases lying between them. In DNA, the CDR3 is TGTGCCAGCAGTTACCGGGGCCGCCCGGGTGAGCAGTTCTTC. Translated, it gives CASSYRGRPGEQFF.

There are a few counts of this clonotype. This chain joins TRBV4-3 and TRBJ1-2; 7 bases are a match to TRBD1. The CDR3 totals 14 residues. V lost 3 bases to trimming and J lost 3 bases; unmatched junction nucleotides: 4. Germline CDR1 is LGHNA and CDR2 is YSLEER. CDR3 in amino acids: CASSQGQWDYGYTF. As DNA, the CDR3 is TGCGCCAGCAGCCAGGGACAGTGGGACTATGGCTACACCTTC.

The V call is TRBV5-1, the J call TRBJ2-1; 7 bases align to TRBD1. The germline V gene encodes CDR1 SGHRS and CDR2 YFSETQ. J was trimmed by 5 bases and V by 4 bases; bases with no gene match: 6. This CDR3 is 14 amino acids long. The CDR3 nucleotides read TGCGCCAGCAGCGTGGACAGGATAGACAATGAGCAGTTCTTC. Amino acid sequence: CASSVDRIDNEQFF.

The J gene is TRBJ2-5, the V gene TRBV9; 9 positions match TRBD1. The J segment lost 1 base and the V segment lost 3 bases, leaving 7 bases of the junction unmatched. This CDR3 region has 16 residues. CDR1 is SGDLS, CDR2 YYNGEE, per germline. The CDR3 spells CASSAGTGGFQETQYF. For the CDR3, the DNA is TGTGCCAGCAGCGCCGGCACAGGGGGCTTCCAAGAGACCCAGTACTTC.

This clonotype was seen more than once but under ten times. The chain couples TRBV7-9 to TRBJ2-4; D remains unclear. The CDR3 consists of 14 residues. V lost 1 base and J lost 6, with 10 bases in between. Germline V gene sequence: CDR1 SEHNR, CDR2 FQNEAQ (reference sequence). The CDR3 DNA is TGTGCCAGCAGCTTAGTGGGTCTCGGAAACATTCAGTACTTC. Protein: CASSLVGLGNIQYF.